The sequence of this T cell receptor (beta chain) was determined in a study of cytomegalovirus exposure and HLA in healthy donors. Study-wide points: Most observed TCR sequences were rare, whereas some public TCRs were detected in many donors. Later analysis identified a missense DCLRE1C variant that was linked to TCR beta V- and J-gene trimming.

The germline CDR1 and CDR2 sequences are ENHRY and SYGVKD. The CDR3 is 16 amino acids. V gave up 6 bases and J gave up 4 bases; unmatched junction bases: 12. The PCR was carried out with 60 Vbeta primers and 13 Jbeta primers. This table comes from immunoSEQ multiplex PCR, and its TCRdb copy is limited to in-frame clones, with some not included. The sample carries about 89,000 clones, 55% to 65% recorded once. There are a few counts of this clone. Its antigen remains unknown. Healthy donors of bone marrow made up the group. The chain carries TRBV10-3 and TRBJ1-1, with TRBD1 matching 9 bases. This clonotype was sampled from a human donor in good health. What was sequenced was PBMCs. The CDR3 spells CAIRRDRDAGGTEAFF. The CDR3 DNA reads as TGTGCCATCAGGAGGGACAGGGACGCTGGTGGCACTGAAGCTTTCTTT.